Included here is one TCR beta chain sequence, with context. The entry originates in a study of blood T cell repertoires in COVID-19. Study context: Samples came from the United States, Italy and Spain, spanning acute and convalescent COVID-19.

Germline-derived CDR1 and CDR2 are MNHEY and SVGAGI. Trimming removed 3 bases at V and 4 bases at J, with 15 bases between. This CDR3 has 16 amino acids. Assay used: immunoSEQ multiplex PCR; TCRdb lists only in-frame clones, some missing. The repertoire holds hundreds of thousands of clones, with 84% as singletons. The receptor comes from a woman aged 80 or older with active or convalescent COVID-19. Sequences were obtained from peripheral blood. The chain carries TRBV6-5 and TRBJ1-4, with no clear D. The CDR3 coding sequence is TGTGCCAGCAGTTATCAACCGAGGGCCGATAATGAAAAACTGTTTTTT. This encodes CASSYQPRADNEKLFF.